This T cell receptor beta chain came from a study of cytotoxic CD8 clonotypes in ibrutinib-treated CLL. Study-level background: After a median roughly twelve months on treatment (6 to 36), response samples were drawn. Study-level results: Collection times varied between progressing and sustained-remission patients.

PBMCs that had been cryopreserved were the source of approximately 1.8 micrograms of genomic DNA for TCR beta libraries. Only in-frame clones appear in the TCRdb table, and some are missing; sequencing was by immunoSEQ multiplex PCR. This table has 15,000 to 20,000 clones, around two thirds appearing once. Regarding this clone: No antigen is known for it.

The source is a human donor with chronic lymphocytic leukemia. The specimen was PBMCs, collected after 12 months of ibrutinib treatment.

This CDR3 reads CASSEASSNQPQHF. DNA of the CDR3: TGTGCCAGCAGTGAAGCGAGCAGCAATCAGCCCCAGCATTTT. The gene calls are TRBV2 and TRBJ1-5; D is unresolved. In germline, CDR1 is SNHLY, CDR2 FYNNEI. V dropped 0 bases and J dropped 1 base, with 4 bases sitting between them. This CDR3 spans 14 amino acids.